These 9 T cell receptor beta chains originate from one sample sequenced in a study of CD8+ T cells in alopecia areata. TCR sequencing used cDNA made by reverse transcription of extracted RNA. Data came from immunoSEQ multiplex PCR; TCRdb stores just in-frame clones and leaves some out. The sample has about 200,000 clones, just over 55% seen once. The material sequenced was CD8+ T cells sorted from blood. These receptor sequences come from a human donor in good health.

V and J are TRBV29-1 and TRBJ2-7, with D possibly TRBD2 on 6 matching bases. From germline, CDR1 is SQVTM and CDR2 ANQGSEA. The CDR3 totals 14 residues. The germline V and J ends were trimmed by 4 bases and 3 bases, with 16 bases remaining between them. The DNA for the CDR3 is TGCAGCGTTGTGGGGCGGCAGGGAGGCTACGAGCAGTACTTC. Amino acid sequence: CSVVGRQGGYEQYF.

The chain links TRBV6-1 to TRBJ2-3; 7 bases fit TRBD2. V dropped 2 bases and J dropped 4; count of bases not matched to a gene: 9. Per the germline V gene, CDR1 is MNHNS and CDR2 is SASEGT. CDR3 size: 16 residues. Written as DNA, the CDR3 is TGTGCCAGCAGTGAAATGGGCGGGGGAGCTGCAGATACGCAGTATTTT. Protein: CASSEMGGGAADTQYF.

The chain links TRBV11-2 to TRBJ1-4; D is unclear. The CDR3 is made up of 12 amino acids. Germline V lookup: CDR1 SGHAT, CDR2 FQNNGV. V lost 7 bases, J lost 6 bases, and 9 bases lay in between. The DNA of the CDR3 is TGTGCCAGCACCTCAGGAGATGAAAAACTGTTTTTT. It encodes CASTSGDEKLFF.

This clone was recorded only once. The rearrangement uses TRBV14 and TRBJ1-2; D remains unclear. Germline V gene data show CDR1 as SGHDN and CDR2 as FVKESK. This CDR3 comprises 14 residues. The V end was cut by 0 bases, the J end by 2 bases, with 7 bases between. CDR3 DNA: TGTGCCAGCAGCCAAGATACGGGGAACTATGGCTACACCTTC. Translated, it gives CASSQDTGNYGYTF. The entire variable domain, with the rest obtained from reference TRBV14 and TRBJ1-2, is as follows: EAGVTQFPSHSVIEKGQTVTLRCDPISGHDNLYWYRRVMGKEIKFLLHFVKESKQDESGMPNNRFLAERTGGTYSTLKVQPAELEDSGVYFCASSQDTGNYGYTFGSGTRLTVV.

The V and J genes are TRBV7-2 and TRBJ1-2; 7 bases fit TRBD1. The CDR3 has 15 amino acids. Germline values: CDR1 SGHTA, CDR2 FQGNSA. V lost 6 bases, J lost 4 bases, and 11 bases stayed unmatched. The CDR3 coding sequence is TGTGCCAGCAGTTCCCGGGACAGCCGACTCTATGGCTACACCTTC. This translates into CASSSRDSRLYGYTF.

The chain links TRBV29-1 to TRBJ1-2; D is perhaps TRBD1 (6 bases). The CDR3 runs to 12 residues. Germline CDR1 SQVTM, CDR2 ANQGSEA. V was trimmed by 5 bases and J by 4 bases, leaving 11 bases between them. The CDR3: CSVPTGPYGYTF. The CDR3 DNA follows: TGCAGCGTTCCTACAGGGCCCTATGGCTACACCTTC.

The chain combines TRBV6-5 with TRBJ1-1; a weak D match, TRBD1 (5 bases). The V gene lost 6 bases and the J gene lost 0 bases, with 8 bases spanning the gap. CDR1 and CDR2 (germline): MNHEY, SVGAGI. The CDR3 contains 13 residues. The CDR3 DNA sequence: TGTGCCAGCAGGGCAGGGTTGAACACTGAAGCTTTCTTT. This codes for CASRAGLNTEAFF.

This clone came up a few times. This chain links TRBV5-6 with TRBJ2-1; no clear D gene. V was shortened by 4 bases and J by 9 bases, with 11 bases between the two germline ends. This CDR3 region has 12 residues. Per the germline V gene, CDR1 is SGHDT and CDR2 is YYEEEE. CDR3 in amino acids: CASSPLVGEQFF. In nucleotides, the CDR3 is TGTGCCAGCAGCCCCTTAGTGGGTGAGCAGTTCTTC.

The chain has TRBV4-1 and TRBJ2-7, with TRBD1 as a possible D gene (6 bases). CDR1 and CDR2 (germline): MGHRA, YSYEKL. The V end was cut by 1 base, the J end by 3 bases, with 13 bases between. This CDR3 has 15 amino acids. The CDR3 here is CASSQGGRTVYEQYF. As DNA, the CDR3 is TGCGCCAGCAGCCAAGGGGGGCGGACGGTCTACGAGCAGTACTTC.